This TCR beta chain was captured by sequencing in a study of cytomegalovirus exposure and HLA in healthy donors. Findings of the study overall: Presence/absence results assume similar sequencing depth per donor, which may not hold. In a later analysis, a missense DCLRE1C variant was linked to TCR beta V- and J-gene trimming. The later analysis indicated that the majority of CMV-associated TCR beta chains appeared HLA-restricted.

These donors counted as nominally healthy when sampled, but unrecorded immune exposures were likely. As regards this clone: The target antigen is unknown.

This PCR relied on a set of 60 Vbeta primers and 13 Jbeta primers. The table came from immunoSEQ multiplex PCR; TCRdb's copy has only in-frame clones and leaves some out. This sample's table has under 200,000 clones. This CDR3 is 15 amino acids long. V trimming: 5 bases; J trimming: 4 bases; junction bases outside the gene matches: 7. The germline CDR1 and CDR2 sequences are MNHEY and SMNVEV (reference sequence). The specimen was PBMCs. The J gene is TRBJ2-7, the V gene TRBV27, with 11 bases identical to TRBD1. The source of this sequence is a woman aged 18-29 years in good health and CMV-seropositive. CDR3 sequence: CASSLTGTGGYEQYF. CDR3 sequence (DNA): TGTGCCAGCAGTCTTACCGGGACAGGGGGATACGAGCAGTACTTC.